A selection of T cell receptor beta chains follows, all from one sample in a study of cytomegalovirus exposure and HLA in healthy donors. Sequencing used immunoSEQ multiplex PCR; TCRdb keeps in-frame clones, though not all of them. The sample consists of under 150,000 clones, roughly 77% of them appearing once. Sequencing was performed on PBMCs. The receptor set was obtained from a female donor in good health and CMV-seronegative. The conserved cysteine and the conserved F or W are not part of the CDR3 here. The order of the fields is V gene, J gene, CDR3 protein.

v_gene: TRBV30
j_gene: TRBJ2-1
CDR3aa: AWSQGLDEQF

v_gene: TRBV6-1
j_gene: TRBJ2-5
CDR3aa: ASSDIGTSGRAGQRETQY

v_gene: TRBV11-2
j_gene: TRBJ1-1
CDR3aa: ASSGGAGTEAF

v_gene: TRBV28
j_gene: TRBJ1-2
CDR3aa: ASSLSLQQASDYGYT

v_gene: TRBV19
j_gene: TRBJ2-7
CDR3aa: ASSIGTSPSEQY

v_gene: TRBV29-1
j_gene: TRBJ2-6
CDR3aa: SVASSSGANVLT

v_gene: TRBV5-4
j_gene: TRBJ2-7
CDR3aa: ASSPRGGQSSYEQY

v_gene: TRBV5-1
j_gene: TRBJ2-1
CDR3aa: ASSFGPGTSGIEQF

v_gene: TRBV9
j_gene: TRBJ1-5
CDR3aa: ASSVDPGLGQPQH

v_gene: TRBV28
j_gene: TRBJ2-7
CDR3aa: ASSLGSSGGTNYEQY

v_gene: TRBV9
j_gene: TRBJ2-5
CDR3aa: ASSAGTGGGQETQY

v_gene: TRBV9
j_gene: TRBJ1-5
CDR3aa: ASSVAGGNFPYSNQPQH

v_gene: TRBV19
j_gene: TRBJ1-4
CDR3aa: ASLRKGLDEKLF

v_gene: TRBV7-6
j_gene: TRBJ2-1
CDR3aa: ASSLVPVMGTYNEQF

v_gene: TRBV5-8
j_gene: TRBJ2-5
CDR3aa: ASSLRETQY

v_gene: TRBV19
j_gene: TRBJ2-2
CDR3aa: ASSWYSGDTGELF

v_gene: TRBV18
j_gene: TRBJ1-2
CDR3aa: ASSPGTGGYYGYT

v_gene: TRBV2
j_gene: TRBJ1-1
CDR3aa: ASPGRLMNTEAF

v_gene: TRBV7-6
j_gene: TRBJ2-7
CDR3aa: ASSLAPSLEQY

v_gene: TRBV5-1
j_gene: TRBJ2-5
CDR3aa: ASSPVGSGTEETQY

v_gene: TRBV7-3
j_gene: TRBJ1-2
CDR3aa: ASSSTGQDGYT

v_gene: TRBV7-2
j_gene: TRBJ2-7
CDR3aa: AIVAAPTYEQY

v_gene: TRBV5-6
j_gene: TRBJ2-7
CDR3aa: ASSRQGREQY

v_gene: TRBV30
j_gene: TRBJ2-7
CDR3aa: AWSGSYEQY

v_gene: TRBV5-1
j_gene: TRBJ1-3
CDR3aa: ASRGQGTTNTIY

v_gene: TRBV30
j_gene: TRBJ2-7
CDR3aa: AWSVGTFYEQY

v_gene: TRBV30
j_gene: TRBJ2-7
CDR3aa: AWRRDGAYEQY

v_gene: TRBV11-2
j_gene: TRBJ1-6
CDR3aa: ASSPRTDYNSPLH

v_gene: TRBV27
j_gene: TRBJ1-1
CDR3aa: ASSSGTGSGDTEAF